A single sample gave rise to the 3 T cell receptor beta chains below, sequenced in a study of T cells after somatic rescue of genetic block. Sequencing used immunoSEQ multiplex PCR; TCRdb keeps in-frame clones, though not all of them. The sample lists 67,000 or so clones, approximately 91% occurring once. Sequencing used peripheral blood mononuclear cells (PBMCs). The receptors derive from a man aged 25 to 40.

The V call is TRBV13, the J call TRBJ2-1; the match to TRBD2 covers 11 bases. This CDR3 region has 16 residues. Germline CDR1 PRHDT, CDR2 FYEKMQ (reference sequence). Trimming removed 5 bases from V and 8 bases from J; junction bases left unmatched: 11. The CDR3 bases are TGTGCCAGCAGCCCGGTAGCGGGGGGGCCGGTTGATGAGCAGTTCTTC. Translating gives CASSPVAGGPVDEQFF.

The chain couples TRBV7-9 to TRBJ1-4; D uncertain. The germline CDR1 and CDR2 sequences are SEHNR and FQNEAQ (reference sequence). V dropped 5 bases and J dropped 5 bases, with 24 bases sitting between them. CDR3 length: 18 amino acids. In DNA form, the CDR3 reads TGTGCCAGCAGCCCTGGACGATCCTTAAAGAGGAGCAATGAAAAACTGTTTTTT. Translated, it gives CASSPGRSLKRSNEKLFF.

This sequence joins TRBV6-6 and TRBJ1-6; possible D gene TRBD1, 6 bases. There are 15 residues in the CDR3. Germline V lookup: CDR1 MNHNY, CDR2 SVGAGI (reference sequence). V dropped 2 bases and J dropped 2 bases, with 7 bases sitting between them. CDR3 nucleotide sequence: TGTGCCAGCAGTTACGGGGGGCCCTATAATTCACCCCTCCACTTT. It is translated as CASSYGGPYNSPLHF.